Listed below are T cell receptor beta chains from one sample, sequenced in a study of T cells in localized non-small cell lung cancer. The repertoire was sequenced with immunoSEQ multiplex PCR; TCRdb's copy has only in-frame clones and lacks some. This repertoire shows approximately 22,000 clones, 88% found once; its top ten account for roughly 22%. Material: PBMCs, obtained before any cancer treatment. The source is a man aged 35 to 69 with stage II squamous cell lung carcinoma. Both conserved end residues are part of each CDR3. D genes are given only for firm matches. Size values are once, few and many counts, or a class for expanded clones, and some rows have none.

d_call	v_call	clone_size	j_call	cdr3_nt	cdr3_aa
TRBD2	TRBV5-1	NA	TRBJ2-3	TGCGCCAGCAGTCGGGAGGACACAGATACGCAGTATTTT	CASSREDTDTQYF
NA	TRBV10-3	NA	TRBJ2-7	TGTGCCCATTCCAGGGGCTCCAATTACGAGCAGTACTTC	CAHSRGSNYEQYF
NA	TRBV19	NA	TRBJ2-3	TGTGCCAGTAGTCCACTAGGATGGTCCACAGATACGCAGTATTTT	CASSPLGWSTDTQYF
NA	TRBV5-6	NA	TRBJ2-1	TGTGCCAGCAGCCCTTGGCGGGGTGAGCAGTTCTTC	CASSPWRGEQFF
NA	TRBV11-3	few	TRBJ2-7	TGTGCCAGCAGCGTGAGGGGCTCCTACGAGCAGTACTTC	CASSVRGSYEQYF
TRBD1	TRBV5-1	once	TRBJ2-5	TGCGCCAGCAGCCCAGGGGGCGCACGGGAGACCCAGTACTTC	CASSPGGARETQYF
NA	TRBV5-1	NA	TRBJ2-5	TGCGCCAGCAGCGAATACAACCGGGACTTTCTCGGGACCCAGTACTTC	CASSEYNRDFLGTQYF
NA	TRBV5-7	NA	TRBJ2-1	TGTGCCAGCAGCCTTCGATGCGGAGGTTACAATGAGCAGTTCTTC	CASSLRCGGYNEQFF
TRBD1	TRBV9	NA	TRBJ1-2	TGTGCCAGCAGCTCTCAAAGGGGACAGGGGGCTGGGTATGGCTACACCTTC	CASSSQRGQGAGYGYTF
NA	TRBV7-2	NA	TRBJ2-7	TGTGCCAGCAGCCGGACCCCCTCCTACGAGCAGTACTTC	CASSRTPSYEQYF
TRBD1	TRBV27	NA	TRBJ2-7	TGTGCCAGCAGTCAACGGGACAGGATCTACGAGCAGTACTTC	CASSQRDRIYEQYF
TRBD1	TRBV9	NA	TRBJ2-2	TGTGCCAGCAGCGTAGGAGGCCAGGGGGCTAACACCGGGGAGCTGTTTTTT	CASSVGGQGANTGELFF
NA	TRBV6-1	once	TRBJ1-3	TGTGCCAGCAGTGAAATTGGCTCTGGAAACACCATATATTTT	CASSEIGSGNTIYF
NA	TRBV6-5	NA	TRBJ1-4	TGTGCCAGCAGCCGAATAGGAGGGGACGAAAAACTGTTTTTT	CASSRIGGDEKLFF
NA	TRBV19	NA	TRBJ2-1	TGTGCCAGTAGTACCGGGGTCTACAATGAGCAGTTCTTC	CASSTGVYNEQFF
TRBD1	TRBV29-1	NA	TRBJ2-5	TGCAGCGCCCCACAGGGGAAAGAGACCCAGTACTTC	CSAPQGKETQYF
NA	TRBV15	NA	TRBJ2-2	TGTGCCACCAGCAGAGGTCCCGTCACCGGGGAGCTGTTTTTT	CATSRGPVTGELFF
TRBD2	TRBV10-3	NA	TRBJ2-7	TGTGCCATCAGAGGGACTAGCGGACGATTCAGCTCCTACGAGCAGTACTTC	CAIRGTSGRFSSYEQYF
NA	TRBV5-1	NA	TRBJ2-5	TGCGCCAGCAGCGAGGGTGGGCGGGAGACCCAGTACTTC	CASSEGGRETQYF
NA	TRBV28	NA	TRBJ2-1	TGTGCCAGCAGTTTATTGGACCACACCTACAATGAGCAGTTCTTC	CASSLLDHTYNEQFF
NA	TRBV14	NA	TRBJ2-7	TGTGCCAGCAGCCAAGCGGCAGGGGACTCCTACGAGCAGTACTTC	CASSQAAGDSYEQYF
NA	TRBV5-1	NA	TRBJ1-2	TGCGCCAGCAGCTTGGCAACAGCTAACTATGGCTACACCTTC	CASSLATANYGYTF
NA	TRBV5-1	once	TRBJ2-7	TGCGCCAGCACCGACACCTACGAGCAGTACTTC	CASTDTYEQYF
NA	TRBV28	NA	TRBJ2-4	TGTGCCGCAGGGGGCGGGAGGGCGAGGTCGCCAAAAAACATTCAGTACTTC	CAAGGGRARSPKNIQYF
NA	TRBV30	NA	TRBJ1-6	TGTGCCTGGAGTGGGCTACTGCTGGGATCACCCCTCCACTTT	CAWSGLLLGSPLHF
NA	TRBV13	NA	TRBJ2-2	TGTGCCAGCAGCTATAAGGACACGAAGGGTGGGGAGCTGTTTTTT	CASSYKDTKGGELFF
NA	TRBV27	NA	TRBJ2-1	TGTGCCAGCAGCCGCAAGCCGGCAGGTTACGATGAGCAGTTCTTC	CASSRKPAGYDEQFF
NA	TRBV28	NA	TRBJ1-4	TGTGCCAGCAGTCGGAAGGATGAAAAACTGTTTTTT	CASSRKDEKLFF
NA	TRBV4-3	NA	TRBJ2-6	TGCGCCAGCAGCTTTGTGAACTCTGGGGCCAACGTCCTGACTTTC	CASSFVNSGANVLTF
NA	TRBV11-2	few	TRBJ2-1	TGTGCCAGCAGCGTGGACTGGGGTGGGAATGAGCAGTTCTTC	CASSVDWGGNEQFF
TRBD1	TRBV29-1	NA	TRBJ2-1	TGCAGCGTTGAATCACCGGGACAGGGAGCTTTCCCCTCCTACAATGAGCAGTTCTTC	CSVESPGQGAFPSYNEQFF
NA	TRBV7-9	NA	TRBJ1-5	TGTGCCAGCAGCTTAGATGCAGGGACCAATCAGCCCCAGCATTTT	CASSLDAGTNQPQHF
NA	TRBV28	NA	TRBJ1-1	TGTGCCAGCAGTATATACACTGAAGCTTTCTTT	CASSIYTEAFF
NA	TRBV4-1	once	TRBJ1-2	TGCGCCAGCAGCCAAGATCTGACAATCACCCATGGCTACACCTTC	CASSQDLTITHGYTF
NA	TRBV6-1	NA	TRBJ1-2	TGTGCCAGCAGGGACCCCCTGATAAATAACTATGGCTACACCTTC	CASRDPLINNYGYTF
NA	TRBV6-1	once	TRBJ2-3	TGTGCCAGCAAAAGAGGACAGTTTCCAGATACGCAGTATTTT	CASKRGQFPDTQYF
TRBD1	TRBV13	NA	TRBJ2-1	TGTGCCAGCAGCCCCCTCGGGACAGGGGGCATTTCCAATGAGCAGTTCTTC	CASSPLGTGGISNEQFF
NA	TRBV11-2	large	TRBJ1-6	TGTGCCAGCAGTTCGACGAATTCACCCCTCCACTTT	CASSSTNSPLHF
NA	TRBV18	once	TRBJ1-5	TGTGCCAGCTCACCACGTTTGGGGTATCAGCCCCAGCATTTT	CASSPRLGYQPQHF
TRBD1	TRBV4-1	NA	TRBJ2-2	TGCGCCAGCAGCCCGCAGACAGGGGCCCCCGAGGAGCTGTTTTTT	CASSPQTGAPEELFF
NA	TRBV7-8	NA	TRBJ2-7	TGTGCCAGCAGCTTAGAGAGGGGCAACGAGCAGTACTTC	CASSLERGNEQYF
TRBD2	TRBV27	NA	TRBJ2-7	TGTGCCAGCAGTTTGCCACGACTAGCGGGAGGGGGGCGCGAGCAGTACTTC	CASSLPRLAGGGREQYF
TRBD2	TRBV15	NA	TRBJ2-5	TGTGCCACCAGCAGAGGACTAGCGGGCACGCAAGAGACCCAGTACTTC	CATSRGLAGTQETQYF
NA	TRBV6-4	NA	TRBJ2-3	TGTGCCAGCAGTGAGGACTTTGGGGATACGCAGTATTTT	CASSEDFGDTQYF
NA	TRBV7-2	once	TRBJ2-5	TGTGCCAGCAGCTTAGGGGGGGAGCGGACCCAGTACTTC	CASSLGGERTQYF
TRBD1	TRBV9	NA	TRBJ2-7	TGTGCCAGCAGCGTAGGGACAGGGGGCGACGAGCAGTACTTC	CASSVGTGGDEQYF
TRBD2	TRBV4-1	NA	TRBJ2-1	TGCGCCAGCAGCCTGGAGAGGGAGGGGTACAATGAGCAGTTCTTC	CASSLEREGYNEQFF
NA	TRBV5-1	NA	TRBJ1-4	TGCGCCAGCAGCCCCACCTCTACAAGGGAAAAACTGTTTTTT	CASSPTSTREKLFF
TRBD2	TRBV10-3	NA	TRBJ2-7	TGTGCCATCACCACGGGACTAGCGGGGGGCTACGAGCAGTACTTC	CAITTGLAGGYEQYF
NA	TRBV28	NA	TRBJ1-5	TGTGCCAGCAGTTTAAGGACCCGCAATCAGCCCCAGCATTTT	CASSLRTRNQPQHF
NA	TRBV6-5	NA	TRBJ2-5	TGTGCCAGCATGACCGGATGGGAGGAACAAGAGACCCAGTACTTC	CASMTGWEEQETQYF
NA	TRBV7-9	NA	TRBJ1-2	TGTGCCAGCACCAATTTACGGGGGGGTCTGAACTATGGCTACACCTTC	CASTNLRGGLNYGYTF
NA	TRBV19	NA	TRBJ1-5	TGTGCCAGTAGTATACCCGGACGGGGGTTCAATCAGCCCCAGCATTTT	CASSIPGRGFNQPQHF
TRBD1	TRBV2	NA	TRBJ1-5	TGTGCCGGGGGACAGGTTAGCAATCAGCCCCAGCATTTT	CAGGQVSNQPQHF
NA	TRBV18	NA	TRBJ2-3	TGTGCCAGCTCACTCAATGGCTTGGTAATAGATACGCAGTATTTT	CASSLNGLVIDTQYF
NA	TRBV9	NA	TRBJ1-2	TGTGCCAGCAGCGTAGGGGAGGGGAGATATGACTATGGCTACACCTTC	CASSVGEGRYDYGYTF
TRBD1	TRBV18	NA	TRBJ1-1	TGTGCCAGCTCCCCAGGGGGGAGCACTGAAGCTTTCTTT	CASSPGGSTEAFF
NA	TRBV25-1	once	TRBJ1-3	TGTGCCAGCAGTGAACCGCGGGGGTCTACCACCATATATTTT	CASSEPRGSTTIYF
TRBD2	TRBV4-1	NA	TRBJ2-1	TGCGCCAGCAGCCAAGAAGGGACTAGTTTTTACAATGAGCAGTTCTTC	CASSQEGTSFYNEQFF